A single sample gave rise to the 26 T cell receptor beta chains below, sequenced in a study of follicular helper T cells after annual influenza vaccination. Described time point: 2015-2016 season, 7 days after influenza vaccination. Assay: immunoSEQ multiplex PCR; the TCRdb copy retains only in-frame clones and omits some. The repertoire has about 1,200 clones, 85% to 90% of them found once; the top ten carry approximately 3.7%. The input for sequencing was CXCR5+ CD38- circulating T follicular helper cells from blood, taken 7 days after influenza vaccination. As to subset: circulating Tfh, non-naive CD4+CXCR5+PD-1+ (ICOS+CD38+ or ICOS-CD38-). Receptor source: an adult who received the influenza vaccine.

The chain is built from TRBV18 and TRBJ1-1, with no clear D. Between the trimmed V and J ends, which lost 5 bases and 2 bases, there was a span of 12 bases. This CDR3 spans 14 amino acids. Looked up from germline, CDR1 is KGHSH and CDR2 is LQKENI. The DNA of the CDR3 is TGTGCCAGCTCATTGAAGGGATTAAACACTGAAGCTTTCTTT. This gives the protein CASSLKGLNTEAFF.

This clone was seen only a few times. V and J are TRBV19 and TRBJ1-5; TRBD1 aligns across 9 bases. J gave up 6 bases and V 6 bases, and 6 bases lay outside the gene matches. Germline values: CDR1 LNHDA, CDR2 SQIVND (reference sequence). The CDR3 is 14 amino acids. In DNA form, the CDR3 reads TGTGCCAGTAGCACAGGGGGCGGGAGTCAGCCCCAGCATTTT. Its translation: CASSTGGGSQPQHF.

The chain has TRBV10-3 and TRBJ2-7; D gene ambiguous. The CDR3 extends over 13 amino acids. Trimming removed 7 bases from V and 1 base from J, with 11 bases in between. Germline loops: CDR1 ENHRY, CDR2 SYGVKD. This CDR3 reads CAITGLLSYEQYF. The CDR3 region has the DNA TGTGCCATCACGGGCCTCCTATCCTACGAGCAGTACTTC.

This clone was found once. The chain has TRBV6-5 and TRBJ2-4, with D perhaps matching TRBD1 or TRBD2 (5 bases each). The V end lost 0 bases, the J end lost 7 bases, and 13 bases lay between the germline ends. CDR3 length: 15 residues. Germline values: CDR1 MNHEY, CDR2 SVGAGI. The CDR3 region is CASSYSNEGRNIQYF. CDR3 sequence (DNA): TGTGCCAGCAGTTACTCGAATGAGGGACGGAACATTCAGTACTTC.

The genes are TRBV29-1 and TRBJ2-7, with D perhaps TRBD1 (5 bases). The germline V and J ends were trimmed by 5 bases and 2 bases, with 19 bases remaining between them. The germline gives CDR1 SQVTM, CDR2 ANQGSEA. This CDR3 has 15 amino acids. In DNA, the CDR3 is TGCAGCGTTTATAGCCCCCATGGGGCTACCTACGAGCAGTACTTC. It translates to CSVYSPHGATYEQYF.

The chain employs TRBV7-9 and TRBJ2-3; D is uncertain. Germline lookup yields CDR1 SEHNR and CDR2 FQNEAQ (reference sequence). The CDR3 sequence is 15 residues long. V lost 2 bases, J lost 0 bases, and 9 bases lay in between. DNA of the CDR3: TGTGCCAGCAGCTTAAGTACGTCTAGCACAGATACGCAGTATTTT. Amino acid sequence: CASSLSTSSTDTQYF.

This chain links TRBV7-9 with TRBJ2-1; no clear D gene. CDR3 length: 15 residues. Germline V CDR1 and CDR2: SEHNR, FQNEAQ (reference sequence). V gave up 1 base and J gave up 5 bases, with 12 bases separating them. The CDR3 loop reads CASSLEVDADNEQFF. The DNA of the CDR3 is TGTGCCAGCAGCTTAGAGGTTGACGCCGACAATGAGCAGTTCTTC.

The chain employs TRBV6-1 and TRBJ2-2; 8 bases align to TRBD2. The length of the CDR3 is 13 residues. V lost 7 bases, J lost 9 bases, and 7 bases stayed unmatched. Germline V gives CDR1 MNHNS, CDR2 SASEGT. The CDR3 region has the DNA TGTGCCAGCAACGGGGGGGACCACCGGGAGCTGTTTTTT. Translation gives CASNGGDHRELFF.

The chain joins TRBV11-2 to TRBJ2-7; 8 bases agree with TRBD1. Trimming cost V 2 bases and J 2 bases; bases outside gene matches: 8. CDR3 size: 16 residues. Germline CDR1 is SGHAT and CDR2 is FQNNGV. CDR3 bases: TGTGCCAGCAGCTTATTCGGACAGGGAGAGGCCTACGAGCAGTACTTC. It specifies CASSLFGQGEAYEQYF.

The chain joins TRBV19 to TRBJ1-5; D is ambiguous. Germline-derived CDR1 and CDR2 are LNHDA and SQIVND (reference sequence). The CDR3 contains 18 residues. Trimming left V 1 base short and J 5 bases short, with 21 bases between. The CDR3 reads CASSIAGRSVTADQPQHF. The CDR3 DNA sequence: TGTGCCAGTAGTATAGCGGGCAGGTCAGTAACAGCGGATCAGCCCCAGCATTTT.

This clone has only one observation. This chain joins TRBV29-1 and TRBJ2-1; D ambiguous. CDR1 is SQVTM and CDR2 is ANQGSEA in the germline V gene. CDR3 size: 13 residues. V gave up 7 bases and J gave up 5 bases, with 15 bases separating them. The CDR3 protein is CSGSSTPHNEQFF. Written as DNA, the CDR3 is TGCAGCGGCAGTAGCACGCCACACAATGAGCAGTTCTTC.

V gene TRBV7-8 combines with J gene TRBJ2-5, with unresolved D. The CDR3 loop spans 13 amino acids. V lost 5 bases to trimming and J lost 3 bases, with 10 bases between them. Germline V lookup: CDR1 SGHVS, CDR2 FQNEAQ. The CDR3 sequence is CASSQLYKETQYF. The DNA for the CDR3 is TGTGCCAGCAGCCAACTCTATAAAGAGACCCAGTACTTC.

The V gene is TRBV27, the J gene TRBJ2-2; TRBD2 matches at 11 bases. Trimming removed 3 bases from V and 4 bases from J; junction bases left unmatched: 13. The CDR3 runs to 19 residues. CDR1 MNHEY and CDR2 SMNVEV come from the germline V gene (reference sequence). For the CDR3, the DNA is TGTGCCAGCAGTTTTCTGGGCACTAGCGGGAGTAGTATCACCGGGGAGCTGTTTTTT. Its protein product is CASSFLGTSGSSITGELFF.

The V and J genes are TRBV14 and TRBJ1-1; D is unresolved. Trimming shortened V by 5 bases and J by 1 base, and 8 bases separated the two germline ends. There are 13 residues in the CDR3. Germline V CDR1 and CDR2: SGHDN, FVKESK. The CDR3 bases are TGTGCCAGCAGCAGGGAGTGGAACACTGAAGCTTTCTTT. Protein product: CASSREWNTEAFF.

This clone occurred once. The CDR3 sequence is CASSPVSPYEQYF. The DNA for the CDR3 is TGTGCCAGCTCACCAGTCTCCCCCTACGAGCAGTACTTC. The J gene is TRBJ2-7, the V gene TRBV18; D is uncertain. The CDR3 has 13 residues. Germline V gene data show CDR1 as KGHSH and CDR2 as LQKENI. The V end was cut by 2 bases, the J end by 2 bases, with 7 bases between.

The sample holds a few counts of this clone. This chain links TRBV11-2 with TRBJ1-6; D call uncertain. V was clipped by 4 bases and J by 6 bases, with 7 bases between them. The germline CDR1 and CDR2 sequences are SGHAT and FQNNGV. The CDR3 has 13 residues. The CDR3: CASSSHSNSPLHF. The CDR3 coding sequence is TGTGCCAGCAGCTCCCATTCTAATTCACCCCTCCACTTT.

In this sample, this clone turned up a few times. Here the CDR3 reads CASSRDSSNQPQHF. CDR3 DNA: TGCGCCAGCAGCAGGGATTCTAGCAATCAGCCCCAGCATTTT. The V call is TRBV5-1, the J call TRBJ1-5, with D unclear. Trimming cost V 4 bases and J 0 bases, with 8 bases left between them. Germline values: CDR1 SGHRS, CDR2 YFSETQ. The CDR3 is made up of 14 amino acids.

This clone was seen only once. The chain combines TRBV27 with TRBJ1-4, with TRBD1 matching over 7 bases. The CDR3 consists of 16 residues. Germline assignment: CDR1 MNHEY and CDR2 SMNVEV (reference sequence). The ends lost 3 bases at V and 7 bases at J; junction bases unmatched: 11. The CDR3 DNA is TGTGCCAGCAGTTTGTTACCCCGCCAGGGGGGTGAAAAACTGTTTTTT. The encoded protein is CASSLLPRQGGEKLFF.

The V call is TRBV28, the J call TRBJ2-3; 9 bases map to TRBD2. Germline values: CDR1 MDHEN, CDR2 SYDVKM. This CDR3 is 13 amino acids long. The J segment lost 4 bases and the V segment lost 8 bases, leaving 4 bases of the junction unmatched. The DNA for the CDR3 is TGTGCCAGCGGCGGGAGGGGCGCAGATACGCAGTATTTT. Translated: CASGGRGADTQYF. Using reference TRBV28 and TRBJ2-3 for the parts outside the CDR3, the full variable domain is DVKVTQSSRYLVKRTGEKVFLECVQDMDHENMFWYRQDPGLGLRLIYFSYDVKMKEKGDIPEGYSVSREKKERFSLILESASTNQTSMYLCASGGRGADTQYFGPGTRLTVL.

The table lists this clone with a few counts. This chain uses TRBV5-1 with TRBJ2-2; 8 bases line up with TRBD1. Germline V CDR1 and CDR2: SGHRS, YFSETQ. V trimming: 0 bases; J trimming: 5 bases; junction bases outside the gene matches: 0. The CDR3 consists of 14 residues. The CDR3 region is CASSLGDRTGELFF. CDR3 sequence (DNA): TGCGCCAGCAGCTTGGGGGACAGGACCGGGGAGCTGTTTTTT.

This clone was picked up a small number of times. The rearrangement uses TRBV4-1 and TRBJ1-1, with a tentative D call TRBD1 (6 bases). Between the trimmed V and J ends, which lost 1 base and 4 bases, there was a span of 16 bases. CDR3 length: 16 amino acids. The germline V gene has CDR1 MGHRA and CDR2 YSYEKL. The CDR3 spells CASSQVGTSGITEAFF. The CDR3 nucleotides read TGCGCCAGCAGCCAAGTAGGGACAAGCGGGATCACTGAAGCTTTCTTT.

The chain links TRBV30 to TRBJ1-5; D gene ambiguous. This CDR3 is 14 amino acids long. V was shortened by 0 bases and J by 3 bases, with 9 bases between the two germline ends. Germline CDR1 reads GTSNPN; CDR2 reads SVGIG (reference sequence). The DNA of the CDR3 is TGTGCCTGGAGTGTAGCCAGGACCAATCAGCCCCAGCATTTT. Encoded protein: CAWSVARTNQPQHF.

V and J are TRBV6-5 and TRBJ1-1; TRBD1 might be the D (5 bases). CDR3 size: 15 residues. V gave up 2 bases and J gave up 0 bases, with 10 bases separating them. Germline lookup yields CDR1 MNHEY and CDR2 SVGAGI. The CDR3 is CASSYGGGMNTEAFF. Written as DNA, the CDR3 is TGTGCCAGCAGTTACGGCGGGGGAATGAACACTGAAGCTTTCTTT.

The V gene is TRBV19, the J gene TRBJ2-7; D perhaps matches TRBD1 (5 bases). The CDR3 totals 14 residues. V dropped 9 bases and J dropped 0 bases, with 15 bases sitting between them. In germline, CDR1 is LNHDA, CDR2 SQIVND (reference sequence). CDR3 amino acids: CASRQHRSSYEQYF. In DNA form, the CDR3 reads TGTGCCAGCCGACAACACAGGAGCTCCTACGAGCAGTACTTC.

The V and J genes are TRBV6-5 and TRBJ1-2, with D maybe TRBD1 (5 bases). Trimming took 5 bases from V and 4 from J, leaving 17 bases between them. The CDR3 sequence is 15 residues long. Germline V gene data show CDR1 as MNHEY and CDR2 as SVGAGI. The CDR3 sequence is CASSIAGTGVYGYTF. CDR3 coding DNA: TGTGCCAGCAGTATAGCCGGGACTGGAGTCTATGGCTACACCTTC.

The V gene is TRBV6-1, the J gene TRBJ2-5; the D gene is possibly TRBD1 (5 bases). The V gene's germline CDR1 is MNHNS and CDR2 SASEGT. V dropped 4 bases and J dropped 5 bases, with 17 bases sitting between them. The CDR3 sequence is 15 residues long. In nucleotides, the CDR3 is TGTGCCAGCAGTGCAACCCTGGGGCTTTACGAGACCCAGTACTTC. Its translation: CASSATLGLYETQYF.